What follows describes a single T cell receptor (beta chain). Its target is not known. Vbeta (60) and Jbeta (13) primers were used in the PCR. TCRdb's table, derived via immunoSEQ multiplex PCR, lists solely in-frame clones and lacks some. The sample carries under 150,000 clones, over 55% recorded once. This sample was included in a study of cytomegalovirus exposure and HLA in healthy donors. Findings and limits, study-wide: It was only CMV serostatus that was available as immune exposure information.

The receptor was derived from a man aged 18-30 years in good health and CMV-seropositive. The sequenced sample was PBMCs.

CDR3 sequence reads: CASSLWGSYEQYV. CDR3 coding DNA: TGTGCCAGCAGCTTATGGGGCTCCTACGAGCAGTACGTC. V usage is TRBV7-2 and J usage is TRBJ2-7; no definite D call. In germline, CDR1 is SGHTA, CDR2 FQGNSA. Trimming took off 2 bases at V and 0 bases at J, with 5 bases between the two ends. CDR3 length: 13 residues.